The entry below gives a single T cell receptor (beta chain) sequence along with its context. Its antigen is currently unknown. These data are taken from a study of cytomegalovirus exposure and HLA in healthy donors. Per the germline V gene, CDR1 is DFQATT and CDR2 is SNEGSKA (reference sequence). V gave up 8 bases and J gave up 3 bases, with 11 bases separating them. The CDR3 covers 11 residues. The study, taken as a whole, reports: Rare TCR sequences predominated, though certain public TCRs were found in many donors. Looking again later, the authors saw that most CMV-associated TCR beta chains seemed HLA-restricted. Productive status was seen about 87% or about 30% of the time for most TCR beta V segments in an earlier analysis.

Primers included in the PCR were 60 Vbeta and 13 Jbeta primers. The assay was immunoSEQ multiplex PCR, and TCRdb's table has in-frame clones only and misses some. The sample lists 120,000 to 150,000 clones, 82% seen once, with more than 2.5% in the top ten. The gene calls are TRBV20-1 and TRBJ2-7, with D uncertain. This sequence originates from a male donor in good health and CMV-seronegative. Sequencing was carried out using PBMCs. CDR3 residues: CSPVYGYEQYF. Here the CDR3 DNA reads TGCAGTCCTGTTTACGGCTACGAGCAGTACTTC.